The 5 T cell receptor beta chains in this list originate from one sample, sequenced in a study of neurological immune-mediated disorders. TCRdb re-called the 5' RACE reads through MiXCR, storing one row per CDR3 protein. The sample holds about 59,000 distinct CDR3 sequences, approximately 4% seen once. The sample comprised PBMCs. All receptors derive from a woman aged 25 to 45 with multiple sclerosis.

This clonotype was detected only a few times. This chain joins TRBV3-1 and TRBJ2-5; 14 nucleotides agree with TRBD2. The V segment lost 3 bases and the J segment 2 bases; nucleotides outside the gene matches: 5. Germline V CDR1 and CDR2: LGHDT, YNNKEL (reference sequence). The length of the CDR3 is 17 residues. In DNA form, the CDR3 reads TGTGCCAGCAGCCAGGGACTAGCGGGAGTGAATCAAGAGACCCAGTACTTC. Its translation: CASSQGLAGVNQETQYF.

This clonotype appeared many times. The V call is TRBV6-2 or TRBV6-3, the J call TRBJ2-1; 7 bases fit TRBD1. Unmatched junction bases numbered 9, after V lost 7 bases and J lost 6 bases. Germline assignment: CDR1 MNHEY and CDR2 SVGEGT. The CDR3 is 14 residues long. The CDR3 spells CASKTGSEGNEQFF. The CDR3 DNA reads as TGTGCCAGCAAGACAGGGTCTGAGGGCAATGAGCAGTTCTTC.

This clonotype was detected many times. The gene calls are TRBV6-5 and TRBJ2-7; D is unclear. Trimming removed 5 bases from V and 0 bases from J, with 14 bases in between. The V gene's germline CDR1 is MNHEY and CDR2 SVGAGI. CDR3 length: 15 residues. The CDR3 coding sequence is TGTGCCAGCAGTCCCTATAAGACCCACTCCTACGAGCAGTACTTC. This translates into CASSPYKTHSYEQYF.

This clonotype was counted ten times or more. This sequence joins TRBV9 and TRBJ2-7; D not certain. CDR3 length: 13 amino acids. V was cut by 0 bases and J by 7 bases, with 11 bases left in between. The germline gives CDR1 SGDLS, CDR2 YYNGEE. The CDR3 reads CASSVEKIGEQYF. The CDR3 DNA reads TGTGCCAGCAGCGTAGAAAAGATCGGGGAGCAGTACTTC.

This clonotype was picked up many times. V gene TRBV7-2 combines with J gene TRBJ1-1; D is unclear. Germline CDR1 and CDR2: SGHTA and FQGNSA. This CDR3 has 11 amino acids. Trimming left V 5 bases short and J 6 bases short, with 7 bases between. CDR3 residues: CASSPVAEAFF. The CDR3 nucleotides read TGTGCCAGCAGCCCCGTTGCTGAAGCTTTCTTT.